This T cell receptor (beta chain) comes out of a study of shared clonotypes between healthy human individuals. V was pared by 3 bases and J by 7 bases, with 8 bases of the junction left unmatched. This CDR3 has 15 amino acids. Germline CDR1 is LNHNV and CDR2 is YYDKDF (reference sequence). The naive CD8 fraction comprised CD45RO-negative cells positively selected for CCR7 and excluded terminally differentiated effector memory CD45RA+ cells. Adults of Caucasian background living in Nashville, Tennessee made up all donors. Libraries were prepared by immunoSEQ multiplex PCR; TCRdb keeps only in-frame clonotypes and omits some of them. The data hold some 2,100,000 clones, with 93% observed a single time. General study points: An anticipated effect of sequencing depth on clonotype sharing among donors was recognized.

A note on this clone: Its antigen is currently unknown.

This chain uses TRBV15 with TRBJ1-4; 7 bases map to TRBD1. Sample: naive CD8+ T cells from PBMCs. The sequence was collected from a man aged 18 to 29 in good health. Some clones in this sample may be carry-over from other donors' samples. CDR3 nucleotides: TGTGCCACCAGCAGCGACAGGGCGAGTGGTGAAAAACTGTTTTTT. This translates into CATSSDRASGEKLFF.